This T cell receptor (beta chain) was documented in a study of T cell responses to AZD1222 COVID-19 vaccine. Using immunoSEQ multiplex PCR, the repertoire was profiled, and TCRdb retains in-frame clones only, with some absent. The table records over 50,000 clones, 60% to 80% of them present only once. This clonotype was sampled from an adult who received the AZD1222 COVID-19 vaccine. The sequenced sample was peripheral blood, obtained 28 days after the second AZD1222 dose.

CDR3 residues: CASREAPGYGYTF. CDR3 bases: TGTGCCAGCAGGGAGGCACCTGGCTATGGCTACACCTTC. The V call is TRBV28, the J call TRBJ1-2, with D unclear. CDR3 length equals 13 residues. V shed 6 bases and J shed 4 bases, with 12 bases lying between them. Germline-derived CDR1 and CDR2 are MDHEN and SYDVKM.